This TCR beta chain originates from a study of T cells in localized non-small cell lung cancer. Overall study findings and caveats: Appearances in adjacent lung were noted for a median about 50 of the top 100 tumor clones. T cell clonality was highest in uninvolved adjacent lung, above tumor. Sequencing covered just one tumor region, so heterogeneity cannot be ruled out.

A word on this clone: Its specificity is unknown.

Sequencing used immunoSEQ multiplex PCR; TCRdb keeps in-frame clones, though not all of them. The sample records around 70,000 clones, 70% to 90% being singletons. Germline V CDR1 and CDR2: SGHNT, YYREEE (reference sequence). The trim removed 4 bases at V and 4 bases at J, leaving 9 bases unmatched. CDR3 length equals 16 residues. The clonotype comes from a male donor aged 60 or older with stage III squamous cell lung carcinoma. This chain links TRBV5-4 with TRBJ2-2, with 8 bases identical to TRBD2. The starting material was peripheral blood, obtained before any cancer treatment. This CDR3 is CASSREGGLVTGELFF. CDR3 bases: TGTGCCAGCAGCCGGGAGGGAGGGCTCGTCACCGGGGAGCTGTTTTTT.